These 29 T cell receptor beta chains share one sample of origin, sequenced in a study of blood T cell repertoires in COVID-19. Produced via immunoSEQ multiplex PCR; TCRdb's table is partial and in-frame only. The table includes roughly 46,000 clones, 87% detected once. The sample taken for sequencing was peripheral blood. The receptors originated from a human donor in a cohort sampled during active COVID-19.

The chain combines TRBV27 with TRBJ2-7, with D unresolved. CDR1 and CDR2 (germline): MNHEY, SMNVEV (reference sequence). The V and J ends lost 5 bases and 0 bases respectively, with 11 bases between them. The CDR3 runs 14 residues. The chain's CDR3 is CASSPNSYSYEQYF. The CDR3 DNA sequence: TGTGCCAGCAGTCCCAACTCATACTCCTACGAGCAGTACTTC.

The rearrangement uses TRBV3-1 (or the pseudogene TRBV3-2) and TRBJ1-3, with D maybe TRBD1 (5 bases). In germline, CDR1 is LGHDT, CDR2 YNNKEL (reference sequence). Between the trimmed V and J ends, which lost 4 bases and 4 bases, there was a span of 17 bases. This CDR3 contains 16 residues. CDR3 sequence: CASSPGAIPGGNTIYF. The CDR3 DNA sequence: TGTGCCAGCAGCCCAGGCGCCATCCCAGGGGGAAACACCATATATTTT.

This clone was counted only a few times. The V and J genes are TRBV28 and TRBJ2-1, with D maybe TRBD2 (6 bases). The CDR3 runs 13 residues. From germline, CDR1 is MDHEN and CDR2 SYDVKM. Between the trimmed V and J ends, which lost 3 bases and 9 bases, there was a span of 12 bases. CDR3 bases: TGTGCCAGCAGTTTGGCGGGGTTCGGTGAGCAGTTCTTC. It encodes CASSLAGFGEQFF.

The chain recombines TRBV27 with TRBJ1-1, with 12 bases identical to TRBD1. This CDR3 is 17 amino acids long. The V gene end was trimmed by 5 bases and the J gene end by 2 bases; junction bases not matched to a gene: 9. Looked up from germline, CDR1 is MNHEY and CDR2 is SMNVEV (reference sequence). The CDR3 DNA follows: TGTGCCAGCAGTCACCTGAGGGACAGGGGGCGCAACACTGAAGCTTTCTTT. Its protein product is CASSHLRDRGRNTEAFF.

This clone was detected a few times. V and J are TRBV12-5 and TRBJ1-1; the D gene is possibly TRBD1 (6 bases). The CDR3 loop spans 15 amino acids. V lost 0 bases to trimming and J lost 0 bases, with 8 bases between them. Germline lookup yields CDR1 LGHNT and CDR2 FRNRAP. CDR3: CASGLVQGMNTEAFF. The DNA of the CDR3 is TGTGCTAGTGGTTTGGTGCAGGGGATGAACACTGAAGCTTTCTTT.

This chain connects TRBV30 to TRBJ1-5; 10 bases match TRBD1. Germline V CDR1 and CDR2: GTSNPN, SVGIG (reference sequence). With V trimmed by 8 bases and J by 3 bases, 4 bases remained unmatched. The CDR3 is made up of 13 amino acids. CDR3 sequence reads: CAGGTGDNQPQHF. CDR3 in DNA: TGTGCCGGTGGGACAGGGGACAATCAGCCCCAGCATTTT.

The chain combines TRBV4-2 with TRBJ2-5; D is possibly TRBD2 (5 bases). Germline-derived CDR1 and CDR2 are LGHNA and YNFKEQ. CDR3 length: 15 residues. The V end was cut by 0 bases, the J end by 1 base, with 9 bases between. This CDR3 is CASSQDSGSQETQYF. The DNA for the CDR3 is TGTGCCAGCAGCCAAGATTCGGGGAGCCAAGAGACCCAGTACTTC.

This clone has just a few counts. The V call is TRBV5-1, the J call TRBJ2-7, with 8 positions matching TRBD2. Germline loops: CDR1 SGHRS, CDR2 YFSETQ. V dropped 1 base and J dropped 2; count of bases not matched to a gene: 2. CDR3 length: 14 amino acids. The CDR3 region has the DNA TGCGCCAGCAGCTTGAATAGCGGGACCTACGAGCAGTACTTC. It encodes CASSLNSGTYEQYF.

The chain is built from TRBV7-9 and TRBJ2-7; a possible D gene is TRBD1 (6 bases). Looked up from germline, CDR1 is SEHNR and CDR2 is FQNEAQ (reference sequence). This CDR3 has 15 amino acids. The V end lost 5 bases, the J end lost 0 bases, and 14 bases lay between the germline ends. DNA for the CDR3: TGTGCCAGCAGCATGCCGCCAGGGGCCTCCTACGAGCAGTACTTC. Encoded protein: CASSMPPGASYEQYF.

This chain joins TRBV30 and TRBJ2-1, with 8 bases lining up with TRBD1. Germline loops: CDR1 GTSNPN, CDR2 SVGIG (reference sequence). J lost 2 bases, V lost 3 bases, and 9 bases had no gene match. This CDR3 region has 16 residues. The CDR3 region is CAWRPRDRGPYNEQFF. CDR3 nucleotides: TGTGCCTGGAGACCCCGAGACAGGGGCCCCTACAATGAGCAGTTCTTC.

A few counts support this clone. Written as DNA, the CDR3 is TGTGCCAGCAGCCAAGGGGGAGGGGTGGATGGCTACACCTTC. Translation: CASSQGGGVDGYTF. The chain recombines TRBV4-2 with TRBJ1-2, with D perhaps matching TRBD1 (5 bases). The germline V gene encodes CDR1 LGHNA and CDR2 YNFKEQ. The CDR3 loop spans 14 amino acids. The ends were cut back, 1 base at V and 6 bases at J, with 12 bases in the middle.

This chain joins TRBV9 and TRBJ2-3, with 8 bases that match TRBD2. Germline V lookup: CDR1 SGDLS, CDR2 YYNGEE. The CDR3 consists of 15 residues. The junction had 9 bases not matched to a gene; V was cut back by 4 bases and J by 5 bases. The CDR3 nucleotides are TGTGCCAGCAGCCACTTAGCGGGACTAGGAGATACGCAGTATTTT. It specifies CASSHLAGLGDTQYF. The entire variable domain, with the rest obtained from reference TRBV9 and TRBJ2-3, is as follows: DSGVTQTPKHLITATGQRVTLRCSPRSGDLSVYWYQQSLDQGLQFLIQYYNGEERAKGNILERFSAQQFPDLHSELNLSSLELGDSALYFCASSHLAGLGDTQYFGPGTRLTVL.

The V gene is TRBV15, the J gene TRBJ2-1, with a possible D match to TRBD1 (6 bases). From germline, CDR1 is LNHNV and CDR2 YYDKDF (reference sequence). The CDR3 has 14 residues. V was trimmed by 0 bases and J by 10 bases, leaving 13 bases between them. As DNA, the CDR3 is TGTGCCACCAGCAGAGATAGGGGGAAGAGCGAGCAGTTCTTC. Translated, it gives CATSRDRGKSEQFF.

V usage is TRBV9 and J usage is TRBJ1-1, with D possibly matching TRBD1 (5 bases). CDR3 length equals 13 residues. Per germline, CDR1 SGDLS and CDR2 YYNGEE. V was clipped by 0 bases and J by 10 bases, with 13 bases between them. The CDR3 sequence is CASSVEEGRGAFF. CDR3 DNA: TGTGCCAGCAGCGTAGAAGAGGGGAGGGGAGCTTTCTTT.

The table lists this clone with a count of one. The chain uses TRBV28 and TRBJ1-2, with 7 bases identical to TRBD1. The length of the CDR3 is 12 residues. The germline V gene encodes CDR1 MDHEN and CDR2 SYDVKM. V shed 3 bases and J 6 bases; nucleotides not matched to a gene: 1. The CDR3 loop is CASSLGTDGYTF. The CDR3 region has the DNA TGTGCCAGCAGTTTGGGGACAGATGGCTACACCTTC.

This chain connects TRBV7-8 to TRBJ1-2; perhaps TRBD1 as D (5 bases). The CDR3 runs to 15 residues. Trimming shortened V by 5 bases and J by 4 bases, and 17 bases separated the two germline ends. From germline, CDR1 is SGHVS and CDR2 FQNEAQ. This CDR3 is CASSDNGGTRYGYTF. As DNA, the CDR3 is TGTGCCAGCAGCGACAACGGAGGGACTCGCTATGGCTACACCTTC.

DNA for the CDR3: TGCGCCAGCAGCCAAGATTGGACAACTAGGGGGGAGACCCAGTACTTC. Translated, it gives CASSQDWTTRGETQYF. The V call is TRBV4-1, the J call TRBJ2-5; a possible D gene is TRBD1 (6 bases). This CDR3 region has 16 residues. Trimming cost V 0 bases and J 5 bases, with 16 bases left between them. Germline V gene lookup returns CDR1 MGHRA and CDR2 YSYEKL.

The rearrangement links TRBV3-1 (or the pseudogene TRBV3-2) to TRBJ1-1; D gene ambiguous. The CDR3 totals 13 residues. Germline V gene sequence: CDR1 LGHDT, CDR2 YNNKEL (reference sequence). V lost 5 bases and J lost 10, with 17 bases in between. In nucleotides, the CDR3 is TGTGCCAGCAGCAACGACGGCCCGGGAGGAGCTTTCTTT. Protein sequence: CASSNDGPGGAFF.

V is TRBV19 and J is TRBJ2-7, with 10 bases lining up with TRBD1. The CDR3 loop spans 15 amino acids. V was pared by 3 bases and J by 1 base, with 3 bases of the junction left unmatched. Germline V gives CDR1 LNHDA, CDR2 SQIVND (reference sequence). This chain's CDR3 is CASSMGTGASYEQYF. CDR3 nucleotides: TGTGCCAGTAGTATGGGGACAGGGGCGTCCTACGAGCAGTACTTC.

V gene TRBV28 combines with J gene TRBJ1-2; D gene uncertain. The CDR3 totals 11 residues. Trimming stripped 6 bases from V and 7 bases from J, with 9 bases between. In germline, CDR1 is MDHEN, CDR2 SYDVKM. The CDR3 DNA is TGTGCCAGCAGCACTACCTCTGGCTACACCTTC. The encoded protein is CASSTTSGYTF.

This sequence joins TRBV5-6 and TRBJ2-7, with 9 bases that match TRBD1. The ends lost 4 bases at V and 6 bases at J; junction bases unmatched: 11. Germline CDR1 is SGHDT and CDR2 is YYEEEE. There are 15 residues in the CDR3. The CDR3, as DNA: TGTGCCAGCAGCGTAGACCGGGACAGGGTAGGCGAGCAGTACTTC. Its translation: CASSVDRDRVGEQYF. The whole variable domain, remainder taken from reference TRBV5-6 and TRBJ2-7, is DAGVTQSPTHLIKTRGQQVTLRCSPKSGHDTVSWYQQALGQGPQFIFQYYEEEERQRGNFPDRFSGHQFPNYSSELNVNALLLGDSALYLCASSVDRDRVGEQYFGPGTRLTVT.

The chain couples TRBV28 to TRBJ2-7; D perhaps matches TRBD2 (6 bases). Germline V gives CDR1 MDHEN, CDR2 SYDVKM. The CDR3 runs to 14 residues. The V end was cut by 3 bases, the J end by 3 bases, with 12 bases between. CDR3 coding DNA: TGTGCCAGCAGTTTTTCAGCGGGTATCTACGAGCAGTACTTC. Translation gives CASSFSAGIYEQYF.

The rearrangement joins TRBV5-1 to TRBJ2-2; D gene unclear. CDR3 length: 14 residues. V lost 1 base, J lost 6 bases, and 10 bases lay in between. The germline gives CDR1 SGHRS, CDR2 YFSETQ. The CDR3 nucleotides read TGCGCCAGCAGCTTGCCCGCGATAGCCGGGGAGCTGTTTTTT. It codes for CASSLPAIAGELFF.

The chain carries TRBV3-1 (or the pseudogene TRBV3-2) and TRBJ2-7; 7 nucleotides align to TRBD2. CDR1 is LGHDT and CDR2 is YNNKEL in the germline V gene (reference sequence). The CDR3 is 15 residues long. V was clipped by 0 bases and J by 2 bases; unmatched bases: 4. CDR3 sequence: CASSQEGTTAYEQYF. DNA of the CDR3: TGTGCCAGCAGCCAAGAGGGGACTACGGCCTACGAGCAGTACTTC.

This clone was counted between two and nine times. This chain joins TRBV30 and TRBJ2-7; 8 nucleotides agree with TRBD2. CDR3 length: 16 amino acids. CDR1 and CDR2 from the germline V gene are GTSNPN and SVGIG (reference sequence). The trim removed 1 base at V and 5 bases at J, leaving 13 bases unmatched. The CDR3 loop is CAWSAPPSGRGNEQYF. The CDR3 nucleotides are TGTGCCTGGAGTGCCCCACCCAGCGGGAGAGGTAACGAGCAGTACTTC. Full variable domain (rest looked up from reference TRBV30 and TRBJ2-7): SQTIHQWPATLVQPVGSPLSLECTVEGTSNPNLYWYRQAAGRGLQLLFYSVGIGQISSEVPQNLSASRPQDRQFILSSKKLLLSDSGFYLCAWSAPPSGRGNEQYFGPGTRLTVT.

The chain carries TRBV29-1 and TRBJ2-7; D gene unclear. CDR1 and CDR2 (germline): SQVTM, ANQGSEA. Trimming shortened V by 0 bases and J by 3 bases, and 3 bases separated the two germline ends. There are 11 residues in the CDR3. CDR3 in DNA: TGCAGCGTTGAAGACAACTACGAGCAGTACTTC. Protein sequence: CSVEDNYEQYF.

CDR3 amino acids: CASSPPEGPLHF. The DNA of the CDR3 is TGTGCCAGCAGCCCCCCGGAGGGACCCCTCCACTTT. V gene TRBV3-1 (or the pseudogene TRBV3-2) combines with J gene TRBJ1-6, with no clear D. The CDR3 extends over 12 amino acids. V was trimmed by 4 bases and J by 12 bases, leaving 10 bases between them. Germline V lookup: CDR1 LGHDT, CDR2 YNNKEL (reference sequence).

The CDR3 nucleotides are TGTGCCAGCAGCCAGCGCGGGGGGGCCTACGAGCAGTACTTC. This codes for CASSQRGGAYEQYF. The chain joins TRBV4-2 to TRBJ2-7; 9 bases match TRBD2. Germline loops: CDR1 LGHNA, CDR2 YNFKEQ. The V gene end was trimmed by 3 bases and the J gene end by 2 bases; junction bases not matched to a gene: 2. The CDR3 loop spans 14 amino acids.

The CDR3 DNA reads as TGTGCCAGCTCACCACAAAGCGGGAGGGCCGGTGAGACCCAGTACTTC. Translating gives CASSPQSGRAGETQYF. V gene TRBV18 combines with J gene TRBJ2-5; 10 bases agree with TRBD2. Trimming cost V 1 base and J 5 bases; bases outside gene matches: 7. The germline gives CDR1 KGHSH, CDR2 LQKENI. This CDR3 comprises 16 residues.